This TCR beta chain comes out of a study of blood T cell repertoires in COVID-19. Study-level information: Acute and convalescent COVID-19 samples came from the United States, Italy and Spain.

Libraries were prepared by immunoSEQ multiplex PCR; TCRdb keeps only in-frame clonotypes and omits some of them. The sample consists of about 340,000 clones, 80% to 90% of them appearing once. The CDR3 sequence is 18 residues long. Germline CDR1 is MNHEY and CDR2 is SVGEGT. Trimming left V 0 bases short and J 0 bases short, with 17 bases between. The sequenced sample was peripheral blood. The origin of this receptor is a woman in her 50s with COVID-19, enrolled during active disease. V is TRBV6-2 or TRBV6-3 and J is TRBJ1-1; TRBD1 might be the D (6 bases). CDR3 nucleotide sequence: TGTGCCAGCAGTTACTCCCCTTTCAGCCGGGACATGAACACTGAAGCTTTCTTT. As protein: CASSYSPFSRDMNTEAFF.